Each of the 26 T cell receptor beta chains below was sequenced from the same sample in a study of blood T cell repertoires in COVID-19. Here immunoSEQ multiplex PCR was the method, and the copy in TCRdb shows in-frame clones only, minus some. The table records some 170,000 clones, 80% to 90% of them present only once. Sample: peripheral blood. These receptor sequences come from a woman between 40 and 50 years old with COVID-19, enrolled during active disease.

This clone was counted a single time. The rearrangement joins TRBV20-1 to TRBJ2-3; the D is unclear. The V gene lost 5 bases and the J gene lost 6 bases, with 9 bases spanning the gap. CDR1 and CDR2 from the germline V gene are DFQATT and SNEGSKA (reference sequence). The CDR3 is 11 amino acids. The CDR3 DNA sequence: TGCAGTGCTTCTCTCGTCGATACGCAGTATTTT. It codes for CSASLVDTQYF.

The V gene is TRBV7-2, the J gene TRBJ2-5, with 9 bases fitting TRBD2. The CDR3 runs 14 residues. Looked up from germline, CDR1 is SGHTA and CDR2 is FQGNSA. After removal of 8 bases from V and 2 bases from J, the junction contained 6 bases not matched to a gene. In DNA form, the CDR3 reads TGTGCCAGCGCCCGACTAGCGGCACAAGAGACCCAGTACTTC. Encoded protein: CASARLAAQETQYF.

V and J are TRBV11-2 and TRBJ2-7; 8 nucleotides align to TRBD1. V lost 5 bases and J lost 4; bases outside the gene matches: 7. Germline CDR1 reads SGHAT; CDR2 reads FQNNGV. The CDR3 covers 14 residues. The CDR3 here is CASSATGGFYEQYF. Written as DNA, the CDR3 is TGTGCCAGCAGCGCAACAGGGGGTTTTTACGAGCAGTACTTC.

The rearrangement uses TRBV4-2 and TRBJ2-3; TRBD2 aligns across 11 bases. This CDR3 has 16 amino acids. Trimming cost V 4 bases and J 3 bases; bases outside gene matches: 6. Germline CDR1 and CDR2: LGHNA and YNFKEQ. CDR3 nucleotide sequence: TGTGCCAGCAGCCCGATAGCGGGGGGGCTAACAGATACGCAGTATTTT. It specifies CASSPIAGGLTDTQYF.

This clone was seen more than once but under ten times. The V and J genes are TRBV9 and TRBJ2-3; 8 bases line up with TRBD2. The CDR3 length is 17 residues. The trim removed 0 bases at V and 5 bases at J, leaving 11 bases unmatched. Germline V gene lookup returns CDR1 SGDLS and CDR2 YYNGEE. The CDR3 reads CASSVATGGGPGDTQYF. In nucleotides, the CDR3 is TGTGCCAGCAGCGTAGCTACGGGCGGGGGGCCCGGAGATACGCAGTATTTT.

The V call is TRBV5-4, the J call TRBJ2-5; a possible D gene is TRBD2 (5 bases). The CDR3 runs 16 residues. The germline V and J ends were trimmed by 3 bases and 6 bases, with 21 bases remaining between them. Germline values: CDR1 SGHNT, CDR2 YYREEE (reference sequence). The CDR3 DNA follows: TGTGCCAGCAGCTGGGGAGTTGGGGTCGAAACCCAGACCCAGTACTTC. As protein: CASSWGVGVETQTQYF.

The chain recombines TRBV7-3 with TRBJ1-1; unclear D gene. CDR1 and CDR2 from the germline V gene are SGHTA and FQGTGA. V lost 5 bases and J lost 7, with 5 bases in between. The CDR3 length is 10 residues. The CDR3 here is CASSTNEAFF. In DNA, the CDR3 is TGTGCCAGCAGCACAAATGAAGCTTTCTTT.

The rearrangement joins TRBV28 to TRBJ2-7, with TRBD1 matching over 9 bases. The CDR3 extends over 12 amino acids. Germline V gene data show CDR1 as MDHEN and CDR2 as SYDVKM. V dropped 10 bases and J dropped 5; count of bases not matched to a gene: 6. In nucleotides, the CDR3 is TGTGCCACCGGGACAGGGCTCAACGAGCAGTACTTC. This gives the protein CATGTGLNEQYF.

The chain carries TRBV28 and TRBJ1-5; TRBD1 is a possible D gene (5 bases). V lost 10 bases and J lost 3, with 10 bases in between. The CDR3 has 12 residues. Germline values: CDR1 MDHEN, CDR2 SYDVKM. The CDR3 region has the DNA TGTGCCACCCTACAGGTCAATCAGCCCCAGCATTTT. Its protein product is CATLQVNQPQHF.

Here the CDR3 DNA reads TGTGCCAGCAGTCCGACCTTTGGGGGCGCCTATGGCTACACCTTC. Its protein product is CASSPTFGGAYGYTF. This chain joins TRBV28 and TRBJ1-2, with a possible D match to TRBD1 (6 bases). The CDR3 extends over 15 amino acids. Germline V CDR1 and CDR2: MDHEN, SYDVKM. V was clipped by 5 bases and J by 4 bases, with 17 bases between them.

The CDR3 reads CASIAGGVNTGELFF. In DNA form, the CDR3 reads TGTGCCAGCATCGCCGGGGGGGTTAACACCGGGGAGCTGTTTTTT. The chain carries TRBV7-8 and TRBJ2-2; 8 bases are a match to TRBD2. This CDR3 contains 15 residues. V dropped 7 bases and J dropped 2; count of bases not matched to a gene: 6. The germline CDR1 and CDR2 sequences are SGHVS and FQNEAQ.

On this clone itself: Just one base apart from a much larger clone, this may be a read error. This chain connects TRBV24-1 to TRBJ2-7; 11 nucleotides agree with TRBD1. The length of the CDR3 is 15 residues. J was trimmed by 3 bases and V by 3 bases; bases with no gene match: 3. The germline gives CDR1 KGHDR, CDR2 SFDVKD. CDR3 amino acids: CATSDTGTGGYEQYF. In DNA, the CDR3 is TGTGCCACCAGTGATACCGGGACAGGGGGCTACGAGCAGTACTTC.

This chain joins TRBV29-1 and TRBJ2-2; TRBD1 is a possible D gene (8 bases). V was pared by 3 bases and J by 7 bases, with 15 bases between. The CDR3 is 14 amino acids. CDR1 and CDR2 from the germline V gene are SQVTM and ANQGSEA. CDR3 region: CSVDATGGGGELFF. CDR3 coding DNA: TGCAGCGTTGATGCTACAGGGGGGGGCGGGGAGCTGTTTTTT.

This clone was seen a handful of times. This chain links TRBV7-8 with TRBJ1-2; a weak D match, TRBD1 (6 bases). The CDR3 runs 16 residues. Germline CDR1 is SGHVS and CDR2 is FQNEAQ. V shed 5 bases and J shed 4 bases, with 20 bases lying between them. CDR3 sequence: CASSLTATGGLYGYTF. For the CDR3, the DNA is TGTGCCAGCAGCCTCACCGCGACAGGAGGCCTCTATGGCTACACCTTC.

The chain uses TRBV14 and TRBJ1-1; 11 positions agree with TRBD1. The germline gives CDR1 SGHDN, CDR2 FVKESK. V shed 7 bases, J shed 7 bases, and the junction held 5 bases outside the gene matches. This CDR3 comprises 13 residues. CDR3 DNA: TGTGCCAGCAAAGGACAGGGGGCCGTTGAAGCTTTCTTT. Translation: CASKGQGAVEAFF.

This chain links TRBV30 with TRBJ1-3; D gene unclear. V was clipped by 6 bases and J by 2 bases, with 14 bases between them. This CDR3 spans 14 amino acids. Germline CDR1 is GTSNPN and CDR2 is SVGIG (reference sequence). CDR3 protein: CACEGRRAGNTIYF. The CDR3 nucleotides are TGTGCCTGTGAAGGGAGGAGAGCTGGAAACACCATATATTTT.

The rearrangement uses TRBV2 and TRBJ2-1; 12 nucleotides align to TRBD1. The CDR3 is 14 residues long. Germline CDR1 and CDR2: SNHLY and FYNNEI. V dropped 6 bases and J dropped 9; count of bases not matched to a gene: 6. CDR3 DNA sequence: TGTGCCAGCAGCCCCGGGACAGGGGGCGGTGAGCAGTTCTTC. Translation: CASSPGTGGGEQFF.

This chain uses TRBV28 with TRBJ2-7; 8 bases are a match to TRBD2. CDR3 length equals 15 residues. The ends lost 7 bases at V and 7 bases at J; junction bases unmatched: 15. Germline CDR1 is MDHEN and CDR2 is SYDVKM. Here the CDR3 reads CASTPGWTSKGEQYF. The DNA for the CDR3 is TGTGCCAGCACCCCAGGCTGGACTAGCAAGGGGGAGCAGTACTTC.

The V and J genes are TRBV28 and TRBJ2-6; 7 bases are a match to TRBD1. CDR1 is MDHEN, CDR2 SYDVKM, per germline. The trim removed 5 bases at V and 5 bases at J, leaving 6 bases unmatched. CDR3 length: 15 residues. CDR3 sequence: CASSPHRGRANVLTF. For the CDR3, the DNA is TGTGCCAGCAGTCCACACAGGGGTAGGGCCAACGTCCTGACTTTC.

The V and J genes are TRBV2 and TRBJ2-1, with 9 bases identical to TRBD2. V lost 3 bases, J lost 9 bases, and 3 bases stayed unmatched. Germline V lookup: CDR1 SNHLY, CDR2 FYNNEI. CDR3 length equals 13 residues. The chain's CDR3 is CASSDLAGTEQFF. The CDR3 region has the DNA TGTGCCAGCAGTGATCTAGCGGGAACTGAGCAGTTCTTC.

A word on this clone: Relative to the germline gene, one junction end is altered; a read error may explain this. The J gene is TRBJ2-5, the V gene TRBV7-3, with 11 bases lining up with TRBD2. CDR3 length: 16 residues. The germline V gene has CDR1 SGHTA and CDR2 FQGTGA. The CDR3 is CASSTTSGSTQGTQYF. CDR3 DNA sequence: TGTGCCAGCAGCACCACTAGCGGGAGTACCCAAGGGACCCAGTACTTC.

The chain is built from TRBV6-2 or TRBV6-3 and TRBJ2-7; the D is unclear. Germline CDR1 MNHEY, CDR2 SVGEGT. The CDR3 length is 13 residues. Between the trimmed V and J ends, which lost 0 bases and 1 base, there was a span of 4 bases. This chain's CDR3 is CASSYSRSYEQYV. The DNA of the CDR3 is TGTGCCAGCAGTTACTCCAGGTCCTACGAGCAGTACGTC.

CDR3 sequence: CSVDPVRTSGTRDNEQFF. CDR3 in DNA: TGCAGCGTTGACCCCGTCCGGACTAGCGGGACTAGGGACAATGAGCAGTTCTTC. The V and J genes are TRBV29-1 and TRBJ2-1, with TRBD2 matching 12 bases. Germline CDR1 reads SQVTM; CDR2 reads ANQGSEA. The CDR3 is 18 amino acids. V shed 3 bases, J shed 5 bases, and the junction held 14 bases outside the gene matches.

The V call is TRBV12-5, the J call TRBJ2-3; D might be TRBD2 (5 bases). V dropped 0 bases and J dropped 4 bases, with 14 bases sitting between them. The germline gives CDR1 LGHNT, CDR2 FRNRAP. The CDR3 consists of 16 residues. The DNA of the CDR3 is TGTGCTAGTGGTTTGGTACTAGGCCGTTTGGCAGATACGCAGTATTTT. As protein: CASGLVLGRLADTQYF.

V and J are TRBV11-2 and TRBJ2-7; 9 positions agree with TRBD2. CDR3 length: 15 residues. CDR1 SGHAT and CDR2 FQNNGV come from the germline V gene. Unmatched junction bases numbered 9, after V lost 6 bases and J lost 3 bases. The CDR3 DNA reads TGTGCCAGCAGTTTCGGGACTAGCAGCTTCTACGAGCAGTACTTC. This codes for CASSFGTSSFYEQYF.

The V and J genes are TRBV5-1 and TRBJ1-5; 8 bases are a match to TRBD1. Germline CDR1 reads SGHRS; CDR2 reads YFSETQ. The ends lost 4 bases at V and 5 bases at J; junction bases unmatched: 8. The CDR3 sequence is 15 residues long. The DNA of the CDR3 is TGCGCCAGCAGCCTGGGGGACAGGACAGATCAGCCCCAGCATTTT. This codes for CASSLGDRTDQPQHF. The whole variable domain, filled in from reference TRBV5-1 and TRBJ1-5, reads KAGVTQTPRYLIKTRGQQVTLSCSPISGHRSVSWYQQTPGQGLQFLFEYFSETQRNKGNFPGRFSGRQFSNSRSEMNVSTLELGDSALYLCASSLGDRTDQPQHFGDGTRLSIL.